Listed below are T cell receptor beta chains from one sample, sequenced in a study of cytomegalovirus exposure and HLA in healthy donors. The protocol was immunoSEQ multiplex PCR, while the TCRdb copy is restricted to in-frame clones and leaves out a portion. The repertoire holds over 85,000 clones, about 67% seen once, with 2% to 2.5% in the top ten. The sample was PBMCs. These receptors all stem from a man aged 25 to 40 in good health and CMV-seronegative. The CDR3 runs from the conserved cysteine through the conserved F or W. A D gene is named only where the DNA matches it firmly. Clone size appears in some rows only: once, few, many, or a class for an expanded clone.

d_gene	v_gene	j_gene	abundance	CDR3nt	CDR3aa
.	TRBV25-1	TRBJ1-1	.	TGTGCCAGCAGTGAATGGGGAGGAACTGAAGCTTTCTTT	CASSEWGGTEAFF
.	TRBV5-6	TRBJ1-3	few	TGTGCCAGCCCCATGGACGGGGTCTCTGGAAACACCATATATTTT	CASPMDGVSGNTIYF
.	TRBV6-5	TRBJ1-1	few	TGTGCCAGCAGTTACTCCTCCCGAGGGACTGAAGCTTTCTTT	CASSYSSRGTEAFF
TRBD1	TRBV11-2	TRBJ2-5	.	TGTGCCAGCAGCCCACGCCGGGACAGGGGGTACCAAGAGACCCAGTACTTC	CASSPRRDRGYQETQYF
.	TRBV6-5	TRBJ2-7	.	TGTGCCAGCAGTTATTCGGAGGATATCTCCTACGAGCAGTACTTC	CASSYSEDISYEQYF
.	TRBV30	TRBJ1-5	.	TGTGCCTGGAGTCCCCATAGCAATCAGCCCCAGCATTTT	CAWSPHSNQPQHF
TRBD1	TRBV27	TRBJ2-4	once	TGTGCCAGCAGTTTATCCCAAGGGGGCCCAGCCAAAAACATTCAGTACTTC	CASSLSQGGPAKNIQYF
.	TRBV30	TRBJ1-2	.	TGTGCCTGGGACTTAGCTAACTATGGCTACACCTTC	CAWDLANYGYTF
TRBD1	TRBV4-1	TRBJ1-5	.	TGCGCCTGCAGCCAAGTACCTCGACAGGGGAATCAGCCCCAGCATTTT	CACSQVPRQGNQPQHF
TRBD2	TRBV7-2	TRBJ2-7	.	TGTGCCAGCAGCTTACATAGTGTAATCCTAGCGGGGGGGTATTACGAGCAGTACTTC	CASSLHSVILAGGYYEQYF
TRBD1	TRBV2	TRBJ2-7	.	TGTGCCAGCAGTTATAAGGGACAGGCTCCGTCCTACGAGCAGTACTTC	CASSYKGQAPSYEQYF
.	TRBV28	TRBJ2-7	few	TGTGCCAGCAGTCCGAGGGAGTTACAGGGATCTCACTTC	CASSPRELQGSHF
TRBD1	TRBV5-4	TRBJ1-1	.	TGTGCCAGCAGCTCTACCGGGACAGGGGGCCCTGAAGCTTTCTTT	CASSSTGTGGPEAFF
.	TRBV5-1	TRBJ1-2	.	TGCGCCAGCGCGGGGAACGACTATGGCTACACCTTC	CASAGNDYGYTF
.	TRBV6-6	TRBJ1-1	.	TGTGCCAGCAGCCGCCGGGGGAACACTGAAGCTTTCTTT	CASSRRGNTEAFF